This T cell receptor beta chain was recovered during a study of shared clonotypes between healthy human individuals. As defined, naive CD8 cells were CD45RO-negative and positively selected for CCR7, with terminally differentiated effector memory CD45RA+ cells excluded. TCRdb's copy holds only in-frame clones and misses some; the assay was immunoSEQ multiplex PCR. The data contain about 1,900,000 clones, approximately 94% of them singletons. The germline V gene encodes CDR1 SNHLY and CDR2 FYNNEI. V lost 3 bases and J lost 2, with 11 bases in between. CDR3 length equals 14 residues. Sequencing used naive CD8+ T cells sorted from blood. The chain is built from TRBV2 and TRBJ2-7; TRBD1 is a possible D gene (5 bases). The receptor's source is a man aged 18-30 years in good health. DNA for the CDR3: TGTGCCAGCAGTGACTTCGACAGTACCTACGAGCAGTACTTC. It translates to CASSDFDSTYEQYF. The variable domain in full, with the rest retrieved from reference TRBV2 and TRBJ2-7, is EPEVTQTPSHQVTQMGQEVILRCVPISNHLYFYWYRQILGQKVEFLVSFYNNEISEKSEIFDDQFSVERPDGSNFTLKIRSTKLEDSAMYFCASSDFDSTYEQYFGPGTRLTVT.